The 5 T cell receptor beta chains reported below all come from one sample, sequenced in a study of liver allograft versus peripheral blood T cells. Study-level background: A comparison was made between T cell receptor repertoires in transplanted livers and those in recipients' peripheral blood.

TCRdb reprocessed the reads with MiXCR, giving one entry per CDR3 protein. The repertoire holds about 15,000 distinct CDR3 sequences, 20% seen once, with under 7% in the top ten. These receptors originate from a human patient who had a liver transplant. Some T cells may possibly be graft donor cells.

This clonotype was counted ten times or more. The chain has TRBV6-2 or TRBV6-3 and TRBJ1-5, with D possibly TRBD1 on 5 matching bases. Germline V lookup: CDR1 MNHEY, CDR2 SVGEGT. The V end was cut by 6 bases, the J end by 4 bases, with 16 bases between. CDR3 length: 15 amino acids. The CDR3 reads CASSSGGSGNQPQHF. The CDR3 region has the DNA TGTGCCAGCAGCTCAGGAGGTTCAGGGAATCAGCCCCAGCATTTT.

This clonotype was seen repeatedly, ten times or more. The rearrangement links TRBV5-6 to TRBJ1-2; D unclear. Trimming pared 0 bases from V and 0 bases from J, leaving 9 bases between. Germline V gene lookup returns CDR1 SGHDT and CDR2 YYEEEE. The CDR3 consists of 15 residues. CDR3 DNA sequence: TGTGCCAGCAGCTTGGAGCCAGAGACTAACTATGGCTACACCTTC. This sequence encodes CASSLEPETNYGYTF.

V gene TRBV6-2 or TRBV6-3 combines with J gene TRBJ2-3, with D perhaps matching TRBD2 (5 bases). V was pared by 4 bases and J by 5 bases, with 13 bases between. The CDR3 covers 14 residues. Looked up from germline, CDR1 is MNHEY and CDR2 is SVGEGT. The CDR3 DNA reads as TGTGCCAGCAGTTGGACTCTCCATTTAGATACGCAGTATTTT. Translating it yields CASSWTLHLDTQYF.

This clonotype is deemed medium-sized. The rearrangement links TRBV6-1 to TRBJ1-2, with 9 bases identical to TRBD1. CDR3 length equals 13 residues. CDR1 is MNHNS, CDR2 SASEGT, per germline. V shed 5 bases, J shed 5 bases, and the junction held 3 bases outside the gene matches. The CDR3 bases are TGTGCCAGCAGTTTGACAGGGGGATATGGCTACACCTTC. Its protein product is CASSLTGGYGYTF.

This sequence joins TRBV5-4 and TRBJ1-2; D is possibly TRBD1 (6 bases). Germline CDR1 SGHNT, CDR2 YYREEE (reference sequence). The CDR3 is 16 residues long. Trimming cost V 0 bases and J 4 bases, with 16 bases left between them. DNA of the CDR3: TGTGCCAGCAGCTTGGCCCGGGCAGGGGCGGGCTATGGCTACACCTTC. This codes for CASSLARAGAGYGYTF.